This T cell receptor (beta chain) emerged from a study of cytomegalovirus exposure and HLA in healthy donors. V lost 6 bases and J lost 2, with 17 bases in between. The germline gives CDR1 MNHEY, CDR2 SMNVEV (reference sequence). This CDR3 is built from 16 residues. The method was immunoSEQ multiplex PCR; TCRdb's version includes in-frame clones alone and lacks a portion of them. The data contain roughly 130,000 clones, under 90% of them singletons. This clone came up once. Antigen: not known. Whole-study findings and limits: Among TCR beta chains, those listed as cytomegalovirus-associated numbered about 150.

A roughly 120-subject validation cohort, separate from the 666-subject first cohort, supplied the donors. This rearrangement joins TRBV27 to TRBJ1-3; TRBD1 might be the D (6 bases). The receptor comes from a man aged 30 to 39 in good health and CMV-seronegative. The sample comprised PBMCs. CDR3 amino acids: CASRKTGMGTGNTIYF. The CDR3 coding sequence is TGTGCCAGCAGAAAAACAGGGATGGGGACTGGAAACACCATATATTTT.